This paragraph reports one TCR beta chain. Its antigen is undetermined. Produced via immunoSEQ multiplex PCR; TCRdb's table is partial and in-frame only. The sample holds 2,500,000 or so clones, roughly 93% seen once. The sample is drawn from a study of shared clonotypes between healthy human individuals. Study context: Each donor's CD8 memory used one plate, CD8 naive two, each CD4 subset three.

Study-level findings and limits: The small donor group covered limited genetic and exposure diversity. Large sequencing depth failed to make sorted-subset sequencing complete, rarefaction showed. Some naive CD4 clonotypes, approximately 4.5%, turned up in common across a handful of donors.

The origin of this receptor is a man aged 18 to 30 in good health. Some clones in this sample may be carry-over from other donors' samples. The sample taken for sequencing was naive CD4+ T cells from PBMCs. Subset denoted: CD45RA+ positively selected.

The chain's CDR3 is CASSEGISGYEQYF. For the CDR3, the DNA is TGTGCCAGCAGTGAAGGGATTAGCGGCTACGAGCAGTACTTC. The chain recombines TRBV6-1 with TRBJ2-7; a weak D match, TRBD2 (6 bases). Deletions cut 1 base from V and 3 bases from J, with 10 bases between. CDR1 is MNHNS, CDR2 SASEGT, per germline. The CDR3 sequence is 14 residues long.